The 5 T cell receptor beta chains below come from one sample, sequenced in a study of cytomegalovirus exposure and HLA in healthy donors. The PCR contained 60 Vbeta and 13 Jbeta primers. TCRdb's table, derived via immunoSEQ multiplex PCR, lists solely in-frame clones and lacks some. In the table there are 85,000 to 110,000 clones, around 80% of which are singletons. The specimen sequenced was PBMCs. These receptors were obtained from a young woman in good health and CMV-seropositive.

The CDR3: CASSEGGLVSTDTQYF. The DNA for the CDR3 is TGCGCCAGCAGTGAGGGAGGACTAGTTAGCACAGATACGCAGTATTTT. V gene TRBV10-1 combines with J gene TRBJ2-3, with 7 nucleotides matching TRBD2. The CDR3 totals 16 residues. The germline CDR1 and CDR2 sequences are WNHNN and SYGVQD (reference sequence). Trimming at V came to 2 bases and at J to 0 bases, leaving 5 bases not matched to a gene.

This chain links TRBV29-1 with TRBJ2-2; TRBD2 agrees at 12 bases. From germline, CDR1 is SQVTM and CDR2 ANQGSEA. V shed 8 bases and J 4 bases; nucleotides not matched to a gene: 2. The CDR3 covers 13 residues. The CDR3 region is CSMTSGSTGELFF. CDR3 sequence (DNA): TGCAGCATGACTAGCGGGAGCACCGGGGAGCTGTTTTTT.

This sequence joins TRBV18 and TRBJ2-7; D perhaps matches TRBD1 (5 bases). The germline CDR1 and CDR2 sequences are KGHSH and LQKENI. With 0 bases removed from V and 0 bases from J, the gap between germline ends came to 9 bases. The CDR3 is 15 residues long. The CDR3 loop is CASSPPLGLSYEQYF. The CDR3 bases are TGTGCCAGCTCACCACCGCTGGGGCTCTCCTACGAGCAGTACTTC.

The chain couples TRBV7-9 to TRBJ2-7, with 7 bases that match TRBD2. Trimming at V came to 1 base and at J to 3 bases, leaving 6 bases not matched to a gene. Germline values: CDR1 SEHNR, CDR2 FQNEAQ (reference sequence). This CDR3 contains 15 residues. The CDR3 region has the DNA TGTGCCAGCAGCTTAGAACTAGCGTTTCTCTACGAGCAGTACTTC. Its translation is CASSLELAFLYEQYF.

The V call is TRBV21-1, the J call TRBJ2-1; the D call TRBD2 from the table was never checked on the DNA. TRBV21-1 is a recognized pseudogene. The CDR3 extends over 15 amino acids. The CDR3 coding sequence is TGTGCCAGCAGCAAAGTGGGAGGGCCCCCTTGGGAGCAGTTCTTC. This gives the protein CASSKVGGPPWEQFF.